The 27 T cell receptor beta chains listed next were all sequenced from one sample in a study of tumor and adjacent non-tumor tissue in lung cancer. The template was RNA from unsorted bulk tissue. A modified ARM-PCR protocol with three rounds of nested PCR amplified TCRbeta. One entry per CDR3 protein, called by TCRdb with MiXCR from the multiplex PCR reads. The sample holds about 140,000 distinct CDR3 sequences; roughly 70% are singletons and the top ten take 18%. Sequences were obtained from lung tumor tissue. These TCRs come from a man between 60 and 75 years old with small cell lung cancer.

This chain links TRBV11-2 with TRBJ2-3; 11 nucleotides agree with TRBD2. CDR3 length: 21 amino acids. Germline V gene sequence: CDR1 SGHAT, CDR2 FQNNGV. The V gene end was trimmed by 4 bases and the J gene end by 2 bases; junction bases not matched to a gene: 20. CDR3 region: CASSSTLGSGRETVFTDTQYF. The DNA for the CDR3 is TGTGCCAGCAGCTCTACCCTGGGTAGCGGGAGGGAAACCGTCTTCACAGATACGCAGTATTTT.

In this sample, this clonotype turned up many times. The chain links TRBV11-2 to TRBJ2-5, with a weak D call TRBD1 (5 bases). The germline gives CDR1 SGHAT, CDR2 FQNNGV. V was trimmed by 5 bases and J by 4 bases, leaving 20 bases between them. The CDR3 covers 16 residues. CDR3 protein: CASSIVKGLRPETQYF. The DNA for the CDR3 is TGTGCCAGCAGCATCGTCAAGGGGTTAAGGCCAGAGACCCAGTACTTC. The full variable domain, with the rest looked up from reference TRBV11-2 and TRBJ2-5, is EAGVAQSPRYKIIEKRQSVAFWCNPISGHATLYWYQQILGQGPKLLIQFQNNGVVDDSQLPKDRFSAERLKGVDSTLKIQPAKLEDSAVYLCASSIVKGLRPETQYFGPGTRLLVL.

The rearrangement links TRBV10-3 to TRBJ2-1; TRBD2 is a possible D gene (6 bases). Germline V gives CDR1 ENHRY, CDR2 SYGVKD. This CDR3 spans 16 amino acids. Deletions cut 5 bases from V and 6 bases from J, with 20 bases between. The CDR3 region has the DNA TGTGCCATCAGTCCACAGCTAGTGGGAGGTCTCAATGAGCAGTTCTTC. Amino acids: CAISPQLVGGLNEQFF.

Comment on this clonotype: One end of the junction varies from germline; a read error may be responsible. This chain links TRBV20-1 with TRBJ1-6, with TRBD1 as a possible D gene (5 bases). The CDR3 runs 13 residues. Germline V gives CDR1 DFQATT, CDR2 SNEGSKA (reference sequence). The CDR3 sequence: CNARRPGYSPLHF. The CDR3 region has the DNA TGCAATGCTAGACGGCCAGGGTATTCACCCCTCCACTTT.

As for this clonotype: A read error is possible here, since a much larger clone lies one base away. This chain links TRBV28 with TRBJ2-7; 10 bases map to TRBD2. The CDR3 has 14 amino acids. Germline CDR1 MDHEN, CDR2 SYDVKM. The CDR3 spells CVTLSGRVSREQYF. The CDR3 region has the DNA TGTGTCACCCTCAGCGGGAGGGTATCGCGCGAGCAGTACTTC.

This clonotype was counted many times. This chain connects TRBV20-1 to TRBJ2-2, with 13 bases fitting TRBD2. V trimming: 6 bases; J trimming: 1 base; junction bases outside the gene matches: 5. This CDR3 has 16 amino acids. In germline, CDR1 is DFQATT, CDR2 SNEGSKA (reference sequence). CDR3 sequence (DNA): TGCAGTGCAAGGACTAGCGGGAGCGGGAACACCGGGGAGCTGTTTTTT. This sequence encodes CSARTSGSGNTGELFF.

The J gene is TRBJ2-1, the V gene TRBV11-3, with D perhaps TRBD1 (5 bases). CDR3 length: 15 residues. Trimming removed 2 bases at V and 3 bases at J, with 11 bases between. The V gene's germline CDR1 is SGHNT and CDR2 YENEEA. CDR3 DNA: TGTGCCAGCAGCTTAAACGGCAGGGACTACAATGAGCAGTTCTTC. As protein: CASSLNGRDYNEQFF.

This clonotype has just a few counts. The V call is TRBV4-2, the J call TRBJ2-7; TRBD2 matches 13 bases. With V trimmed by 3 bases and J by 0 bases, 11 bases remained unmatched. Per the germline V gene, CDR1 is LGHNA and CDR2 is YNFKEQ. The CDR3 consists of 19 residues. The CDR3 region has the DNA TGTGCCAGCAGCCACCTCTCCCGACTAGCGGGAGGCCCCTCCTACGAGCAGTACTTC. It is translated as CASSHLSRLAGGPSYEQYF.

Notes on this clonotype: This may come from a read error, since a much larger clone is one base off. The V call is TRBV4-2, the J call TRBJ2-3, with D tentatively TRBD2 (5 bases). Germline values: CDR1 LGHNA, CDR2 YNFKEQ. This CDR3 has 16 amino acids. The V gene lost 4 bases and the J gene lost 0 bases, with 14 bases spanning the gap. The chain's CDR3 is CASSPLGRTSTDTQYF. The CDR3 DNA is TGTGCCAGCAGCCCACTAGGACGCACTAGCACAGATACGCAGTATTTT.

This clonotype was observed a single time. A single base separates this from a much larger clone, so it may be a read error. The chain combines TRBV20-1 with TRBJ1-6; D is perhaps TRBD1 (6 bases). Germline V lookup: CDR1 DFQATT, CDR2 SNEGSKA (reference sequence). Trimming removed 4 bases from V and 6 bases from J, with 13 bases in between. The CDR3 is 14 residues long. CDR3 amino acids: CSAKQGQPNSPLHF. DNA of the CDR3: TGCAGTGCTAAACAGGGTCAGCCTAATTCACCCCTCCACTTT.

DNA of the CDR3: TGTGCCAGAAGCAATGGAGAGCTAGAGACCCAGTACTTC. Translating gives CARSNGELETQYF. V usage is TRBV5-4 and J usage is TRBJ2-5; no firm D call. The CDR3 totals 13 residues. V was cut by 8 bases and J by 4 bases, with 15 bases left in between. Germline lookup yields CDR1 SGHNT and CDR2 YYREEE (reference sequence).

This clonotype occurred many times. The chain links TRBV7-9 to TRBJ2-1, with 10 bases that match TRBD2. The CDR3 contains 13 residues. Germline assignment: CDR1 SEHNR and CDR2 FQNEAQ (reference sequence). Trimming cost V 8 bases and J 5 bases; bases outside gene matches: 3. The CDR3 sequence: CASGTSGNNEQFF. The CDR3, as DNA: TGTGCCAGCGGAACTAGCGGGAACAATGAGCAGTTCTTC.

This clonotype was counted once. V usage is TRBV30 and J usage is TRBJ2-7; D may be TRBD2 (6 bases). The V and J ends lost 8 bases and 3 bases respectively, with 14 bases between them. The length of the CDR3 is 12 residues. The germline V gene has CDR1 GTSNPN and CDR2 SVGIG (reference sequence). The CDR3 DNA follows: TGTGCCGGAGGCGGGGACCGCTACGAGCAGTACTTC. It codes for CAGGGDRYEQYF.

The rearrangement uses TRBV6-5 and TRBJ2-7, with D perhaps TRBD2 (7 bases). The CDR3 spans 15 residues. The germline CDR1 and CDR2 sequences are MNHEY and SVGAGI. Here the CDR3 reads CASSGGLVPGYEQYV. DNA for the CDR3: TGTGCCAGCAGCGGGGGGCTAGTGCCAGGCTACGAGCAGTACGTT.

The rearrangement links TRBV29-1 to TRBJ2-7; the D is unclear. Between the trimmed V and J ends, which lost 5 bases and 0 bases, there was a span of 8 bases. CDR1 SQVTM and CDR2 ANQGSEA come from the germline V gene. The CDR3 loop spans 12 amino acids. CDR3: CSVRSNSYEQYF. The DNA of the CDR3 is TGCAGCGTTCGTAGCAACTCCTACGAGCAGTACTTC.

Concerning this clonotype itself: This CDR3 fails to terminate in the conserved phenylalanine or tryptophan, so it likely reflects a read error. The DNA is omitted, as the CDR3 cannot be located on it reliably, and the CDR3 follows TCRdb's listing. The chain joins TRBV14 to TRBJ2-1; the D segment call TRBD2 is taken from the table without a DNA check. The germline gives CDR1 SGHDN, CDR2 FVKESK. The CDR3 adds up to 14 amino acids, both ends counted. CDR3 sequence: CASSPWGSEDEQLL.

Note on this clonotype: A single base separates this from a much larger clone, so it may be a read error. This chain uses TRBV11-3 with TRBJ2-5; D uncertain. CDR1 and CDR2 (germline): SGHNT, YENEEA. V was trimmed by 0 bases and J by 1 base, leaving 3 bases between them. This CDR3 has 13 amino acids. The CDR3 sequence is CASSLDGQETQYF. The CDR3 DNA sequence: TGTGCCAGCAGCTTAGACGGCCAAGAGACCCAGTACTTC.

Regarding this clonotype: The junction and the germline gene differ at one end; a read error may be behind it. The V call is TRBV6-2 or TRBV6-3, the J call TRBJ1-1; tentative D call: TRBD1 (5 bases). The germline V gene has CDR1 MNHEY and CDR2 SVGEGT. This CDR3 is 12 amino acids long. The CDR3 nucleotides are TGTGTCAGCACTTATCAGGGCCTCGACGCTTTCTTT. Translated: CVSTYQGLDAFF.

This clonotype was observed at least ten times. The V call is TRBV5-6, the J call TRBJ2-1, with D possibly TRBD2 on 6 matching bases. The germline CDR1 and CDR2 sequences are SGHDT and YYEEEE. The CDR3 contains 13 residues. V was clipped by 4 bases and J by 4 bases, with 9 bases between them. The CDR3 DNA follows: TGTGCCAGCAGCCCGGGACTTTACAATGAGCAGTTCTTC. As protein: CASSPGLYNEQFF.

The V call is TRBV12-2, the J call TRBJ2-5; the table calls TRBD2, which could not be checked here. TRBV12-2 is a listed pseudogene. The CDR3 is 18 amino acids. CDR3 nucleotides: TGTGCCAGCAGCTCCCTACGTTTCTATCGGGATTATTCAGAGACCCAGTACTTC. This translates into CASSSLRFYRDYSETQYF.

This chain joins TRBV20-1 and TRBJ2-1, with 7 bases that match TRBD1. Trimming cost V 3 bases and J 4 bases; bases outside gene matches: 6. This CDR3 is built from 14 residues. Germline V CDR1 and CDR2: DFQATT, SNEGSKA (reference sequence). CDR3 coding DNA: TGCAGTGCTAGCATCGGGACAGTGTACAATGAGCAGTTCTTC. It codes for CSASIGTVYNEQFF.

This clonotype appeared a few times. The chain employs TRBV20-1 and TRBJ2-1, with D perhaps given as TRBD1 or TRBD2 (6 bases each). The V end was cut by 3 bases, the J end by 3 bases, with 15 bases between. The CDR3 runs to 15 residues. From germline, CDR1 is DFQATT and CDR2 SNEGSKA (reference sequence). The CDR3 loop reads CSASSGQSIYNEQFF. As DNA, the CDR3 is TGCAGTGCTAGTAGCGGACAGTCGATCTACAATGAGCAGTTCTTC.

Worth noting for this clonotype: The junction differs from germline at one of its ends, possibly a read error. V usage is TRBV11-2 and J usage is TRBJ2-2, with D possibly TRBD2 on 6 matching bases. Germline V CDR1 and CDR2: SGHAT, FQNNGV. The CDR3 is 12 residues long. The chain's CDR3 is CVSSSLYGGLFF. As DNA, the CDR3 is TGTGTCAGCAGCTCCTTGTACGGGGGGCTGTTTTTT.

This clonotype was observed at least ten times. V is TRBV11-1 and J is TRBJ2-7, with D uncertain. The CDR3 runs to 12 residues. CDR1 is SGHAT, CDR2 FQDESV, per germline (reference sequence). V dropped 2 bases and J dropped 5 bases, with 7 bases sitting between them. The CDR3, as DNA: TGTGCCAGCAGCTTACGGCCAAACGAGCAGTACTTC. This sequence encodes CASSLRPNEQYF.

Turning to this clonotype: This may stem from a read error, because a much larger clone lies one nucleotide away. The rearrangement joins TRBV6-6 to TRBJ1-2; D is possibly TRBD1 (6 bases). V was shortened by 6 bases and J by 3 bases, with 14 bases between the two germline ends. CDR1 and CDR2 (germline): MNHNY, SVGAGI (reference sequence). CDR3 size: 14 residues. The CDR3 here is CASSCRGTYYGYTF. The CDR3 DNA sequence: TGTGCCAGCAGCTGCAGGGGTACTTACTATGGCTACACCTTC.

This clonotype was found a few times. The chain couples TRBV4-1 to TRBJ2-7; 7 bases agree with TRBD2. Germline V gene data show CDR1 as MGHRA and CDR2 as YSYEKL. Trimming took 0 bases from V and 0 from J; bases not matched to a gene: 5. The CDR3 loop spans 16 amino acids. The CDR3 loop reads CASSQDVLADSYEQYF. The CDR3 coding sequence is TGCGCCAGCAGCCAAGATGTGCTAGCGGACTCCTACGAGCAGTACTTC.

The rearrangement uses TRBV28 and TRBJ1-1; D unresolved. This CDR3 spans 11 amino acids. Germline V gene sequence: CDR1 MDHEN, CDR2 SYDVKM. CDR3 in amino acids: CTGSFRTEAFF. The DNA for the CDR3 is TGTACCGGCAGTTTCAGGACTGAAGCTTTCTTT.